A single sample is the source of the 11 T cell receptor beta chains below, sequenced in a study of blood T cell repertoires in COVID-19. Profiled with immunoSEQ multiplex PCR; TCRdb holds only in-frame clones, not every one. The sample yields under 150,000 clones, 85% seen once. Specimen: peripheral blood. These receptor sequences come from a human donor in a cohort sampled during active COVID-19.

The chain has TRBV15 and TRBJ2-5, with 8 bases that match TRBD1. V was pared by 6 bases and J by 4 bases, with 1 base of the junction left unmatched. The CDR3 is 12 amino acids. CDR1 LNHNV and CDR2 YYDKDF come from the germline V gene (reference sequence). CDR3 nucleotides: TGTGCCACCAGAACAGGGGGAGAGACCCAGTACTTC. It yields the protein CATRTGGETQYF.

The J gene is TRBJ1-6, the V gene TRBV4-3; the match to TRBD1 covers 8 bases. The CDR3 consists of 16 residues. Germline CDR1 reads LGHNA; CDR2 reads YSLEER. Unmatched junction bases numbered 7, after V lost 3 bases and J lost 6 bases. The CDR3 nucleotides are TGCGCCAGCAGCCACGGGGGGACAGGCATTAATTCACCCCTCCACTTT. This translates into CASSHGGTGINSPLHF.

In DNA form, the CDR3 reads TGTGCCAGCAGTTACTCGAACGGCAACAGCGAAGCTTTCTTT. Amino acid sequence: CASSYSNGNSEAFF. The V gene is TRBV6-6, the J gene TRBJ1-1, with D hard to call. V was pared by 0 bases and J by 8 bases, with 13 bases between. Germline V lookup: CDR1 MNHNY, CDR2 SVGAGI (reference sequence). CDR3 size: 14 residues.

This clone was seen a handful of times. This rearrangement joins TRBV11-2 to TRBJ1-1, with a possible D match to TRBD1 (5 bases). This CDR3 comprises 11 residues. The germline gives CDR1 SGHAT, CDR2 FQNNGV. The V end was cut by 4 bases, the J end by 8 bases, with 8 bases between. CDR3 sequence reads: CASSSGLEAFF. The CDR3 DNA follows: TGTGCCAGCAGCTCAGGGTTAGAAGCTTTCTTT. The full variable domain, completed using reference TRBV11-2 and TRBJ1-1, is EAGVAQSPRYKIIEKRQSVAFWCNPISGHATLYWYQQILGQGPKLLIQFQNNGVVDDSQLPKDRFSAERLKGVDSTLKIQPAKLEDSAVYLCASSSGLEAFFGQGTRLTVV.

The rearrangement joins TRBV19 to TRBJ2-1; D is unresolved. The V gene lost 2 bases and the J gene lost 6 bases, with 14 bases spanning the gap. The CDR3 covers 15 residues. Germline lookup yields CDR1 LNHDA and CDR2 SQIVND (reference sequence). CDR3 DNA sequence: TGTGCCAGTAGTATATCCCCTAGAAAAATCAATGAGCAGTTCTTC. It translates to CASSISPRKINEQFF. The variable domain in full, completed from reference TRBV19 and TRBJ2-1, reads DGGITQSPKYLFRKEGQNVTLSCEQNLNHDAMYWYRQDPGQGLRLIYYSQIVNDFQKGDIAEGYSVSREKKESFPLTVTSAQKNPTAFYLCASSISPRKINEQFFGPGTRLTVL.

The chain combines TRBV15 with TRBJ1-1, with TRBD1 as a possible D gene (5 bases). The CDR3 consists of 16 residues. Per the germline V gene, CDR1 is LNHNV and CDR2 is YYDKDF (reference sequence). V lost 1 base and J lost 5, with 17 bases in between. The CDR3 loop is CATSRGRDVRGTEAFF. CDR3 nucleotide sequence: TGTGCCACCAGCAGAGGAAGGGACGTCCGGGGGACTGAAGCTTTCTTT.

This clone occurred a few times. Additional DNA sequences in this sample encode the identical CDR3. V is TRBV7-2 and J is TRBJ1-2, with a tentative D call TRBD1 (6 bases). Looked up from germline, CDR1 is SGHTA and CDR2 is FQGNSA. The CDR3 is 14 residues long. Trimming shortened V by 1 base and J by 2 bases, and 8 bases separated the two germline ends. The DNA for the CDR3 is TGTGCCAGCAGCTTAGGCCAGGGGAACTATGGCTACACCTTC. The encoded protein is CASSLGQGNYGYTF.

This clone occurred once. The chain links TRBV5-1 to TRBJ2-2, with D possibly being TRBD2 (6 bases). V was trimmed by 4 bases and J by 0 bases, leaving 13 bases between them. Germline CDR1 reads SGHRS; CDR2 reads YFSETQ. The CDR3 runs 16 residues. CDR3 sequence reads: CASSPRVAANTGELFF. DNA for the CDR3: TGCGCCAGCAGCCCCCGGGTAGCGGCGAACACCGGGGAGCTGTTTTTT.

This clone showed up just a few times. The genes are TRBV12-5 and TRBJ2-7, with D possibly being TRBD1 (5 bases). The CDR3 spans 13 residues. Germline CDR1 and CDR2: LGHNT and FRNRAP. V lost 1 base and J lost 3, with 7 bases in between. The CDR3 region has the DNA TGTGCTAGTGGTTTGGGACAGCTCTACGAGCAGTACTTC. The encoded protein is CASGLGQLYEQYF.

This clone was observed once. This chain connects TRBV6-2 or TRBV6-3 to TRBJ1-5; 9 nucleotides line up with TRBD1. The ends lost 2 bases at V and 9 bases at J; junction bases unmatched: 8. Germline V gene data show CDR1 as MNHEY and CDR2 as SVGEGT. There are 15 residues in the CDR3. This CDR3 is CASSYDDRGMTPQHF. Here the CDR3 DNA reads TGTGCCAGCAGTTACGACGACAGGGGGATGACGCCCCAGCATTTT.

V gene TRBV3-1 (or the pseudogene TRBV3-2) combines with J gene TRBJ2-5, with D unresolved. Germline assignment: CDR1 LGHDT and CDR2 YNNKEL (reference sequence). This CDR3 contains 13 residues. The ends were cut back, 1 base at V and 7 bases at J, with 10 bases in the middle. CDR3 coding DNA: TGTGCCAGCAGCCAAGTCTCGCGGAGGACCCAGTACTTC. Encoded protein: CASSQVSRRTQYF.